A selection of T cell receptor beta chains follows, all from one sample in a study of T cells in Graves' hyperthyroidism and ophthalmopathy. TCRdb redid the calling of the multiplex PCR reads with MiXCR, one entry per CDR3 protein. The sample contains 480,000 or so distinct CDR3 sequences, approximately 48% of which appear only once. Sequenced: peripheral blood or thyroid tissue (not recorded which). The receptor source for this set is an adult woman with Graves' disease, either hyperthyroidism or ophthalmopathy (not recorded which). CDR3s include the opening cysteine and the closing phenylalanine or tryptophan. Fields, in order: J gene, D gene, clone size, V gene, CDR3 protein, CDR3 DNA. A D gene is named only where the DNA matches it firmly. Only some rows state a clone size, as once, few, many or a class for expanded clones.

TRBJ1-1 NA many TRBV5-1 CASGLEVVGLNTEAFF TGCGCCAGCGGGCTTGAGGTAGTGGGGTTGAACACTGAAGCTTTCTTT
TRBJ1-4 TRBD1 NA TRBV19 CASSVSGTGDEKLFF TGTGCCAGTAGTGTCTCCGGGACAGGGGATGAAAAACTGTTTTTT
TRBJ1-2 NA few TRBV6-1 CASSKGDQYGYTF TGTGCCAGCAGTAAGGGAGATCAGTATGGCTACACCTTC
TRBJ1-6 TRBD1 NA TRBV7-7 CASSYRQGSPLHF TGTGCTAGCAGCTACAGACAGGGGTCACCCCTCCACTTT
TRBJ1-1 TRBD1 many TRBV27 CASRPTGGGEAFF TGTGCCAGCAGACCGACAGGGGGTGGTGAAGCTTTCTTT
TRBJ1-6 NA NA TRBV11-2 CASSFGSSGSPLHF TGTGCCAGCAGCTTCGGCAGTAGTGGGTCACCCCTCCACTTT
TRBJ2-7 TRBD2 NA TRBV7-9 CASSLTYSGGYEQYF TGCGCCAGCAGTCTAACCTACAGCGGGGGCTACGAGCAGTACTTC
TRBJ1-1 NA NA TRBV12-3/TRBV12-4 CASRRHGANTEAFF TGTGCCAGCAGACGACACGGGGCCAACACTGAAGCTTTCTTT
TRBJ2-5 TRBD1 NA TRBV5-6 CASSSGQGAKETQYF TGTGCCAGCAGCTCTGGACAGGGGGCGAAAGAGACCCAGTACTTC
TRBJ2-5 TRBD1 many TRBV4-1 CASSQTQGAETQYF TGCGCCAGCAGCCAAACACAGGGGGCGGAGACCCAGTACTTC
TRBJ1-1 TRBD1 NA TRBV2 CATRDREGGTEAFF TGTGCCACCAGAGACAGGGAAGGTGGCACTGAAGCTTTCTTT
TRBJ2-1 TRBD2 NA TRBV2 CASSELRREGREQFF TGTGCCAGCAGTGAACTGCGACGGGAGGGCCGAGAGCAGTTCTTC
TRBJ1-1 NA NA TRBV28 CASSLAKGGLTEAFF TGTGCCAGCAGTTTAGCGAAGGGGGGACTCACTGAAGCTTTCTTT
TRBJ2-7 NA NA TRBV2 CASTISVASPYEQYF TGTGCCAGCACCATTTCAGTAGCGAGCCCCTACGAGCAGTACTTC
TRBJ2-2 TRBD1 NA TRBV2 CASKTGYDTGELFF TGTGCCAGCAAGACAGGGTACGACACCGGGGAGCTGTTTTTT
TRBJ2-6 TRBD2 NA TRBV28 CASSQTRGGVNVLTF TGTGCCAGCAGCCAAACCCGGGGGGGGGTCAACGTCCTGACTTTC
TRBJ1-4 NA few TRBV5-1 CASSLDRAATNEKLFF TGCGCCAGCAGCTTGGACAGGGCGGCAACTAATGAAAAACTGTTTTTT
TRBJ1-1 NA NA TRBV20-1 CSARGGQNTEAFF TGCAGTGCTAGGGGCGGACAGAACACTGAAGCTTTCTTT
TRBJ1-1 NA many TRBV7-9 CASSTSGLEAFF TGTGCCAGCAGCACATCCGGGCTTGAAGCTTTCTTT
TRBJ1-5 NA NA TRBV19 CASSPNGFQPQHF TGTGCCAGTAGCCCGAATGGGTTTCAGCCCCAGCATTTT
TRBJ2-6 NA NA TRBV29-1 CSAYGANVLTF TGCAGCGCCTACGGGGCCAACGTCCTGACTTTC
TRBJ2-5 TRBD2 NA TRBV25-1 CASSRGGGGQETQYF TGTGCCAGCAGTCGGGGGGGGGGAGGGCAAGAGACCCAGTACTTC
TRBJ2-7 TRBD1 many TRBV7-8 CASSLVGRGQNEQYF TGTGCCAGCAGCTTAGTGGGCAGGGGGCAGAACGAGCAGTACTTC
TRBJ1-1 NA NA TRBV7-8 CASSKQGGAQTEAFF TGTGCCAGCAGCAAACAGGGAGGGGCCCAAACTGAAGCTTTCTTT
TRBJ2-5 TRBD1 NA TRBV6-1 CASTWDRGKEAQYF TGTGCCAGCACCTGGGACAGGGGCAAAGAGGCCCAGTACTTC
TRBJ2-2 NA NA TRBV5-1 CASSLRDYRVYTGELFF TGCGCCAGCAGCCTACGAGACTACAGGGTTTACACCGGGGAGCTGTTTTTT
TRBJ1-1 NA many TRBV10-3 CAISAPNTEAFF TGTGCCATCAGTGCGCCGAACACTGAAGCTTTCTTT
TRBJ1-4 TRBD1 NA TRBV10-3 CAISSGGGEKLFF TGTGCCATCAGCTCGGGAGGGGGCGAAAAACTGTTTTTT
TRBJ1-6 NA NA TRBV6-5 CASSYQPGAGTYNSPLHF TGTGCCAGCAGTTACCAGCCCGGGGCCGGGACCTATAATTCACCCCTCCACTTT
TRBJ1-6 NA NA TRBV25-1 CASSLAVSYNSPLHF TGTGCCAGCAGCTTGGCCGTGTCCTATAATTCACCCCTCCACTTT
TRBJ2-7 TRBD1 NA TRBV11-1 CASSHRDSMTSSTLVSF TGTGCCAGCAGCCACCGGGACAGCATGACGAGCAGTACTTTAGTGAGCTTC
TRBJ2-5 NA NA TRBV12-5 CASGFPRETQYF TGTGCTAGTGGTTTCCCTAGGGAGACCCAGTACTTC
TRBJ2-7 NA NA TRBV7-2 CASSNGLARDEQYF TGTGCCAGCTCAAACGGGCTAGCCCGCGACGAGCAGTACTTC
TRBJ1-5 NA few TRBV12-3/TRBV12-4 CASSFARDQPQHF TGTGCCAGCAGTTTCGCCCGTGACCAGCCCCAGCATTTT
TRBJ2-5 TRBD2 NA TRBV7-8 CASSPPSGTECETQYF TGTGCCAGCAGCCCCCCTAGCGGGACAGAGTGTGAGACCCAGTACTTC
TRBJ1-5 NA NA TRBV7-2 CASSPPGTEEETQHF TGTGCCAGCAGCCCACCCGGGACTGAAGAAGAGACCCAGCATTTT
TRBJ1-4 TRBD1 many TRBV14 CASSHPGTGNEKLFF TGTGCCAGCAGCCACCCCGGGACAGGGAATGAAAAACTGTTTTTT